The 30 T cell receptor beta chains presented below share a single source sample, sequenced in a study of CD8 T cells in ankylosing spondylitis. MiXCR, run by TCRdb on the 5' RACE reads, gives a single entry per CDR3 protein. The data hold about 320,000 distinct CDR3 sequences, with roughly 12% observed a single time. The sample was blood, either unsorted or a sorted T cell fraction (not recorded which). These receptors originate from a female donor with ankylosing spondylitis or in good health (not recorded which).

This clonotype came up many times. This chain uses TRBV28 with TRBJ1-6; a weak D match, TRBD1 (5 bases). Germline CDR1 reads MDHEN; CDR2 reads SYDVKM. The V gene lost 5 bases and the J gene lost 8 bases, with 22 bases spanning the gap. The CDR3 spans 17 residues. DNA for the CDR3: TGTGCCAGCAGTCCTAACTATGGGGCAGGGTTAGATTCACCCCTCCACTTT. Encoded protein: CASSPNYGAGLDSPLHF. Full variable domain (remainder filled in from reference TRBV28 and TRBJ1-6): DVKVTQSSRYLVKRTGEKVFLECVQDMDHENMFWYRQDPGLGLRLIYFSYDVKMKEKGDIPEGYSVSREKKERFSLILESASTNQTSMYLCASSPNYGAGLDSPLHFGNGTRLTVT.

This clonotype was detected ten times or more. This sequence joins TRBV12-3 or TRBV12-4 and TRBJ1-1; D is unclear. Deletions cut 0 bases from V and 3 bases from J, with 14 bases between. The CDR3 covers 16 residues. For the CDR3, the DNA is TGTGCCAGCAGTTTAGCTAACAAAGGCCTGGACACTGAAGCTTTCTTT. Translation gives CASSLANKGLDTEAFF.

In this sample, this clonotype turned up many times. The V gene is TRBV20-1, the J gene TRBJ2-6; maybe TRBD1 (6 bases). CDR3 length equals 15 residues. V was pared by 6 bases and J by 3 bases, with 15 bases between. Germline-derived CDR1 and CDR2 are DFQATT and SNEGSKA (reference sequence). The CDR3 here is CSAGPGANGANVLTF. CDR3 nucleotides: TGCAGTGCCGGCCCAGGGGCTAATGGGGCCAACGTCCTGACTTTC.

This clonotype was counted a few times. The J gene is TRBJ1-5, the V gene TRBV15; 7 bases align to TRBD1. The CDR3 is 16 residues long. The germline V gene encodes CDR1 LNHNV and CDR2 YYDKDF (reference sequence). The junction had 6 bases not matched to a gene; V was cut back by 0 bases and J by 4 bases. CDR3 bases: TGTGCCACCAGCAGAGATTCTCCAGGGGGGAATCAGCCCCAGCATTTT. It codes for CATSRDSPGGNQPQHF.

This clonotype has at least ten counts. This chain uses TRBV20-1 with TRBJ1-6; D not certain. From germline, CDR1 is DFQATT and CDR2 SNEGSKA (reference sequence). V was trimmed by 3 bases and J by 7 bases, leaving 7 bases between them. The length of the CDR3 is 12 residues. The CDR3 bases are TGCAGTGCTAGGCCGGGAAATTCACCCCTCCACTTT. It is translated as CSARPGNSPLHF.

This sequence joins TRBV18 and TRBJ2-3; 7 nucleotides line up with TRBD1. Trimming cost V 2 bases and J 2 bases; bases outside gene matches: 7. This CDR3 comprises 16 residues. Germline lookup yields CDR1 KGHSH and CDR2 LQKENI. The CDR3: CASSPGQEAYTDTQYF. CDR3 coding DNA: TGTGCCAGCTCACCAGGACAGGAAGCGTACACAGATACGCAGTATTTT.

This clonotype was recorded many times. V gene TRBV20-1 combines with J gene TRBJ1-1, with D tentatively TRBD1 (6 bases). V lost 4 bases to trimming and J lost 3 bases, with 15 bases between them. CDR1 and CDR2 from the germline V gene are DFQATT and SNEGSKA (reference sequence). The CDR3 loop spans 14 amino acids. The CDR3 bases are TGCAGTGCTAAGATGGGGGCCTGGTACACTGAAGCTTTCTTT. Its translation is CSAKMGAWYTEAFF.

In its sample, this clonotype was seen many times. For the CDR3, the DNA is TGCAGTGCTAGAGAAACAGGGAGTAGCAACTCACCCCTCCACTTT. As protein: CSARETGSSNSPLHF. J is TRBJ1-6 and V is TRBV20-1; D is perhaps TRBD1 (6 bases). This CDR3 comprises 15 residues. In germline, CDR1 is DFQATT, CDR2 SNEGSKA (reference sequence). The V end lost 0 bases, the J end lost 10 bases, and 16 bases lay between the germline ends.

This clonotype showed up just a few times. V is TRBV7-2 and J is TRBJ2-2; unclear D gene. V was clipped by 5 bases and J by 7 bases, with 20 bases between them. The CDR3 runs 16 residues. CDR1 is SGHTA and CDR2 is FQGNSA in the germline V gene. The CDR3 region is CASSLRFGLMGGELFF. The CDR3 DNA reads TGTGCCAGCAGCCTTAGATTTGGCTTGATGGGCGGGGAGCTGTTTTTT.

Concerning this clonotype: This may be a read error: a much more frequent sequence differs by one nucleotide. The V and J genes are TRBV20-1 and TRBJ2-7, with TRBD2 matching 12 bases. Germline loops: CDR1 DFQATT, CDR2 SNEGSKA (reference sequence). The CDR3 loop spans 14 amino acids. The CDR3 nucleotides are TGCAGTGCTAGCCCCACTAGCGGGGGGTCGCAAGGGCACTTC. It yields the protein CSASPTSGGSQGHF.

In this sample, this clonotype turned up many times. This rearrangement joins TRBV20-1 to TRBJ2-4, with D unclear. The germline gives CDR1 DFQATT, CDR2 SNEGSKA (reference sequence). The germline V and J ends were trimmed by 7 bases and 7 bases, with 17 bases remaining between them. The CDR3 runs 13 residues. The DNA of the CDR3 is TGCAGTGTTTATGGCGCCTATTTTAACATTCAGTACTTC. Its translation: CSVYGAYFNIQYF.

The table lists this clonotype with many counts. CDR3 loop: CASSLGQPMNTEAFF. The CDR3 DNA is TGTGCCAGCAGCTTGGGGCAGCCTATGAACACTGAAGCTTTCTTT. The genes are TRBV5-5 and TRBJ1-1; the D is unclear. Trimming left V 0 bases short and J 0 bases short, with 9 bases between. Germline V gene lookup returns CDR1 SGHKS and CDR2 YYEKEE (reference sequence). The CDR3 runs 15 residues.

There are many counts of this clonotype. V usage is TRBV10-3 and J usage is TRBJ2-5, with a tentative D call TRBD1 (7 bases). In germline, CDR1 is ENHRY, CDR2 SYGVKD. The CDR3 runs to 18 residues. Trimming shortened V by 4 bases and J by 9 bases, and 30 bases separated the two germline ends. CDR3 amino acids: CAISGSDSTGTTRRAQYF. Here the CDR3 DNA reads TGTGCCATCAGTGGCTCCGACTCGACAGGGACCACAAGGAGGGCCCAGTACTTC.

This clonotype was picked up many times. CDR3 amino acids: CSASRAGLGALHF. CDR3 bases: TGCAGTGCTAGTCGAGCAGGACTAGGGGCCCTCCACTTT. The rearrangement joins TRBV20-1 to TRBJ1-6; tentatively, D is TRBD1 (5 bases). Germline V gives CDR1 DFQATT, CDR2 SNEGSKA (reference sequence). The CDR3 has 13 amino acids. V was pared by 3 bases and J by 14 bases, with 17 bases between.

The chain combines TRBV20-1 with TRBJ2-5, with TRBD2 matching over 7 bases. This CDR3 has 14 amino acids. Per the germline V gene, CDR1 is DFQATT and CDR2 is SNEGSKA (reference sequence). CDR3 loop: CLPSAGDSGETQYF. The DNA of the CDR3 is TGCTTGCCCTCGGCGGGGGATTCGGGAGAGACCCAGTACTTC.

This clonotype came up many times. The chain links TRBV5-5 to TRBJ1-2; D is uncertain. Germline values: CDR1 SGHKS, CDR2 YYEKEE (reference sequence). Trimming pared 3 bases from V and 4 bases from J, leaving 22 bases between. The CDR3 consists of 17 residues. This CDR3 is CASSWSLRTENIYGYTF. The CDR3 nucleotides are TGTGCCAGCAGCTGGTCCCTGCGGACCGAGAACATCTATGGCTACACCTTC. The full variable domain, its missing parts supplied by reference TRBV5-5 and TRBJ1-2, is DAGVTQSPTHLIKTRGQQVTLRCSPISGHKSVSWYQQVLGQGPQFIFQYYEKEERGRGNFPDRFSARQFPNYSSELNVNALLLGDSALYLCASSWSLRTENIYGYTFGSGTRLTVV.

In regard to this clonotype: A much larger clone differs by one base, so this may be a read error. The gene calls are TRBV20-1 and TRBJ1-2; perhaps TRBD1 as D (6 bases). Germline V gives CDR1 DFQATT, CDR2 SNEGSKA (reference sequence). The CDR3 extends over 12 amino acids. CDR3 protein: CSAPGQLYGDTF. Here the CDR3 DNA reads TGCAGTGCGCCCGGACAGCTCTATGGCGACACCTTC.

Comment on this clonotype: A much larger clone lies a single base off, so this may be a read error. This rearrangement joins TRBV24-1 to TRBJ2-5; D is perhaps TRBD1 or TRBD2 (5 bases each). Germline V gene data show CDR1 as KGHDR and CDR2 as SFDVKD. There are 14 residues in the CDR3. CDR3 protein: CATSVPGPGETQSF. Written as DNA, the CDR3 is TGTGCCACCAGTGTCCCGGGACCTGGAGAGACCCAGTCCTTC.

This clonotype showed up many times. The chain couples TRBV29-1 to TRBJ1-3, with a tentative D call TRBD1 (5 bases). V gave up 4 bases and J gave up 1 base, with 8 bases separating them. The CDR3 loop spans 13 amino acids. Germline CDR1 SQVTM, CDR2 ANQGSEA. CDR3 sequence reads: CSVGAGSGNTIYF. DNA for the CDR3: TGCAGCGTTGGGGCAGGGTCTGGAAACACCATATATTTT. Full variable domain (remainder filled in from reference TRBV29-1 and TRBJ1-3): SAVISQKPSRDICQRGTSLTIQCQVDSQVTMMFWYRQQPGQSLTLIATANQGSEATYESGFVIDKFPISRPNLTFSTLTVSNMSPEDSSIYLCSVGAGSGNTIYFGEGSWLTVV.

Many counts were recorded for this clonotype. V gene TRBV10-1 combines with J gene TRBJ2-7, with 9 bases identical to TRBD1. The V gene end was trimmed by 7 bases and the J gene end by 1 base; junction bases not matched to a gene: 8. CDR1 is WNHNN, CDR2 SYGVQD, per germline (reference sequence). This CDR3 is 15 amino acids long. The CDR3 protein is CASTRGQGLSYEQYF. In nucleotides, the CDR3 is TGCGCCAGCACGAGGGGACAGGGCCTTTCCTACGAGCAGTACTTC.

V is TRBV5-1 and J is TRBJ2-1; 10 nucleotides agree with TRBD2. Germline V CDR1 and CDR2: SGHRS, YFSETQ. CDR3 size: 14 residues. J gave up 6 bases and V 3 bases, and 3 bases lay outside the gene matches. This CDR3 reads CASSYPSGGNEQFF. The CDR3 DNA is TGCGCCAGCAGCTATCCTAGCGGGGGCAATGAGCAGTTCTTC. Drawing the rest from reference TRBV5-1 and TRBJ2-1, the complete variable domain is KAGVTQTPRYLIKTRGQQVTLSCSPISGHRSVSWYQQTPGQGLQFLFEYFSETQRNKGNFPGRFSGRQFSNSRSEMNVSTLELGDSALYLCASSYPSGGNEQFFGPGTRLTVL.

In its sample, this clonotype was seen many times. The chain combines TRBV9 with TRBJ2-1, with TRBD2 matching over 9 bases. Germline V CDR1 and CDR2: SGDLS, YYNGEE. Trimming cost V 2 bases and J 7 bases; bases outside gene matches: 7. The CDR3 has 15 amino acids. The CDR3 DNA reads TGTGCCAGCAGCGTTAGCGGGGGAATACAAAATGAGCAGTTCTTC. This sequence encodes CASSVSGGIQNEQFF. The full variable domain, completed using reference TRBV9 and TRBJ2-1, is DSGVTQTPKHLITATGQRVTLRCSPRSGDLSVYWYQQSLDQGLQFLIQYYNGEERAKGNILERFSAQQFPDLHSELNLSSLELGDSALYFCASSVSGGIQNEQFFGPGTRLTVL.

This clonotype was seen at least ten times. This chain joins TRBV6-4 and TRBJ1-1; D is perhaps TRBD1 (5 bases). Trimming removed 4 bases from V and 3 bases from J, with 9 bases in between. Germline assignment: CDR1 MRHNA and CDR2 SNTAGT. The CDR3 is 13 amino acids. Here the CDR3 DNA reads TGTGCCAGCAGTGTCGGGGCGGACACTGAAGCTTTCTTT. Protein sequence: CASSVGADTEAFF.

In its sample, this clonotype was seen many times. The chain joins TRBV3-1 to TRBJ2-2, with 9 bases lining up with TRBD2. This CDR3 is built from 17 residues. After removal of 6 bases from V and 5 bases from J, the junction contained 13 bases not matched to a gene. CDR1 and CDR2 from the germline V gene are LGHDT and YNNKEL (reference sequence). CDR3 sequence (DNA): TGTGCCAGCAGTCATGTCCTAGCGGGGATGGGGACCGGGGAGCTGTTTTTT. Protein: CASSHVLAGMGTGELFF. The variable domain in full, completed from reference TRBV3-1 and TRBJ2-2, reads DTAVSQTPKYLVTQMGNDKSIKCEQNLGHDTMYWYKQDSKKFLKIMFSYNNKELIINETVPNRFSPKSPDKAHLNLHINSLELGDSAVYFCASSHVLAGMGTGELFFGEGSRLTVL.

This clonotype was seen at least ten times. The J gene is TRBJ2-1, the V gene TRBV9; possibly TRBD2 for D (6 bases). V dropped 2 bases and J dropped 0 bases, with 21 bases sitting between them. The CDR3 has 19 residues. CDR1 and CDR2 from the germline V gene are SGDLS and YYNGEE. The CDR3 spells CASSVGPGRYQHSYNEQFF. The CDR3 region has the DNA TGTGCCAGCAGCGTTGGGCCGGGGAGGTATCAGCACTCCTACAATGAGCAGTTCTTC.

This clonotype was detected only a few times. The rearrangement joins TRBV29-1 to TRBJ1-4; D gene uncertain. Deletions cut 6 bases from V and 4 bases from J, with 15 bases between. Germline V gives CDR1 SQVTM, CDR2 ANQGSEA. The CDR3 sequence is 14 residues long. The CDR3 loop is CSVRGRFHNEKLFF. The CDR3 coding sequence is TGCAGCGTCCGAGGACGTTTTCATAATGAAAAACTGTTTTTT. Looking up the rest from reference TRBV29-1 and TRBJ1-4 gives the full variable domain: SAVISQKPSRDICQRGTSLTIQCQVDSQVTMMFWYRQQPGQSLTLIATANQGSEATYESGFVIDKFPISRPNLTFSTLTVSNMSPEDSSIYLCSVRGRFHNEKLFFGSGTQLSVL.

This clonotype was seen more than once but under ten times. The chain uses TRBV3-1 and TRBJ1-2; 7 bases are a match to TRBD1. The length of the CDR3 is 18 residues. The junction had 20 bases not matched to a gene; V was cut back by 4 bases and J by 6 bases. Germline V gene sequence: CDR1 LGHDT, CDR2 YNNKEL (reference sequence). CDR3 loop: CASSPPFGQGVSTNGYTF. The CDR3 DNA follows: TGTGCCAGCAGCCCCCCCTTTGGGCAGGGGGTTTCGACAAATGGCTACACCTTC.

This clonotype was found a few times. V usage is TRBV20-1 and J usage is TRBJ1-4, with 7 nucleotides matching TRBD1. After removal of 5 bases from V and 6 bases from J, the junction contained 12 bases not matched to a gene. The CDR3 sequence is 15 residues long. Germline loops: CDR1 DFQATT, CDR2 SNEGSKA (reference sequence). The CDR3 loop is CSALSLRDSHEKLFF. DNA for the CDR3: TGCAGTGCTCTTTCATTAAGGGACAGTCATGAAAAACTGTTTTTT.

This clonotype was counted only a few times. V gene TRBV15 combines with J gene TRBJ1-2, with D perhaps TRBD1 (5 bases). The length of the CDR3 is 14 residues. V was cut by 1 base and J by 6 bases, with 12 bases left in between. Germline V CDR1 and CDR2: LNHNV, YYDKDF (reference sequence). DNA of the CDR3: TGTGCCACCAGCAGAGTGGGACCGGGGGATGGCTACACCTTC. Translated, it gives CATSRVGPGDGYTF.

The V call is TRBV2, the J call TRBJ2-3, with D perhaps matching TRBD1 (6 bases). In germline, CDR1 is SNHLY, CDR2 FYNNEI. V shed 7 bases and J shed 0 bases, with 8 bases lying between them. The CDR3 sequence is 13 residues long. CDR3 nucleotide sequence: TGTGCCAGCACAGGGGCTAGCACAGATACGCAGTATTTT. Its protein is CASTGASTDTQYF. The variable domain in full, completed from reference TRBV2 and TRBJ2-3, reads EPEVTQTPSHQVTQMGQEVILRCVPISNHLYFYWYRQILGQKVEFLVSFYNNEISEKSEIFDDQFSVERPDGSNFTLKIRSTKLEDSAMYFCASTGASTDTQYFGPGTRLTVL.